Included here is one TCR beta chain sequence, with context. Authors' analysis steps: How many nucleated cells were present was estimated from reference gene primer amplification. Clones were sequenced by immunoSEQ multiplex PCR, and TCRdb holds only the in-frame ones, with some missing. V and J calls and clone size come straight from that table; D and trimming were deduced from the DNA. The sample records about 190,000 clones, around four fifths being singletons. V was clipped by 3 bases and J by 3 bases, with 14 bases between them. The length of the CDR3 is 15 residues. Germline CDR1 is KGHSH and CDR2 is LQKENI. These data come from a study of blood T cell repertoires in COVID-19. Across the study: Both acute and convalescent COVID-19 samples were obtained from the United States, Italy and Spain. The analysed material was cDNA or gDNA that came from T cells, B-cell-depleted T cells, or PBMCs.

The clonotype was recovered from a woman in her 40s with acute or convalescent COVID-19. V usage is TRBV18 and J usage is TRBJ2-5; D is possibly TRBD1 (5 bases). What was sequenced was peripheral blood. As DNA, the CDR3 is TGTGCCAGCTCACCCAACAGGACACCAAAAGAGACCCAGTACTTC. It encodes CASSPNRTPKETQYF.